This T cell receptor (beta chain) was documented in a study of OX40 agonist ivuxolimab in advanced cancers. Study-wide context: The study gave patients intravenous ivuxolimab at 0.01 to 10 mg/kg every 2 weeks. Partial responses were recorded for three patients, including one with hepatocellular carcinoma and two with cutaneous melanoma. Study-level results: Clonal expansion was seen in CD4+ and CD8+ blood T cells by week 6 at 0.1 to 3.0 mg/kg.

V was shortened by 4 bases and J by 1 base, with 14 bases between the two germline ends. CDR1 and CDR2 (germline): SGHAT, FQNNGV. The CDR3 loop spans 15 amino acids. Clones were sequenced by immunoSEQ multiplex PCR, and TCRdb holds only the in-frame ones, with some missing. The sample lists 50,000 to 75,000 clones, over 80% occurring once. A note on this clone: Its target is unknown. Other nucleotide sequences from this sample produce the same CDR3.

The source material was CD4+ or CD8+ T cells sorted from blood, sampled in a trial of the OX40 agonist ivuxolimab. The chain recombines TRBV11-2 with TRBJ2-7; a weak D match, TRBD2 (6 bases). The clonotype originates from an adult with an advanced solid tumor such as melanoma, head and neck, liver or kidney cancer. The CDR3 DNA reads TGTGCCAGCAGCTCGACTAGGAGTAGTTCCTACGAGCAGTACTTC. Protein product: CASSSTRSSSYEQYF. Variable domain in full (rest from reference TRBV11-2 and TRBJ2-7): EAGVAQSPRYKIIEKRQSVAFWCNPISGHATLYWYQQILGQGPKLLIQFQNNGVVDDSQLPKDRFSAERLKGVDSTLKIQPAKLEDSAVYLCASSSTRSSSYEQYFGPGTRLTVT.